These 9 T cell receptor beta chains were sequenced from one sample in a study of shared clonotypes between healthy human individuals. Profiled with immunoSEQ multiplex PCR; TCRdb holds only in-frame clones, not every one. The sample contains about 490,000 clones, 76% of which appear only once. The sequenced sample was PBMCs. The receptors stem from a woman in her 40s in good health. Some clones in this sample may be carry-over from other donors' samples.

V usage is TRBV7-2 and J usage is TRBJ2-6; no clear D. The CDR3 spans 15 residues. Germline CDR1 reads SGHTA; CDR2 reads FQGNSA. V was shortened by 7 bases and J by 0 bases, with 10 bases between the two germline ends. The CDR3 region has the DNA TGTGCCAGCACCCCTTCTATCTCTGGGGCCAACGTCCTGACTTTC. Translated: CASTPSISGANVLTF.

The table lists this clone with a few counts. The chain couples TRBV19 to TRBJ2-5, with a tentative D call TRBD1 (5 bases). Trimming took off 3 bases at V and 5 bases at J, with 13 bases between the two ends. There are 14 residues in the CDR3. Germline-derived CDR1 and CDR2 are LNHDA and SQIVND (reference sequence). CDR3 nucleotides: TGTGCCAGTAGTATTTCAGGGTACGGTGAGACCCAGTACTTC. Its protein is CASSISGYGETQYF. The entire variable domain, with the rest obtained from reference TRBV19 and TRBJ2-5, is as follows: DGGITQSPKYLFRKEGQNVTLSCEQNLNHDAMYWYRQDPGQGLRLIYYSQIVNDFQKGDIAEGYSVSREKKESFPLTVTSAQKNPTAFYLCASSISGYGETQYFGPGTRLLVL.

For the CDR3, the DNA is TGTGCCAGCAGCTCTGGTAGGATGGAGCAGTACTTC. Protein sequence: CASSSGRMEQYF. The J gene is TRBJ2-7, the V gene TRBV5-4; unclear D gene. CDR1 and CDR2 from the germline V gene are SGHNT and YYREEE (reference sequence). The ends were cut back, 3 bases at V and 7 bases at J, with 11 bases in the middle. The CDR3 contains 12 residues. Combining the CDR3 with reference TRBV5-4 and TRBJ2-7 gives the whole variable domain ETGVTQSPTHLIKTRGQQVTLRCSSQSGHNTVSWYQQALGQGPQFIFQYYREEENGRGNFPPRFSGLQFPNYSSELNVNALELDDSALYLCASSSGRMEQYFGPGTRLTVT.

Concerning this clone itself: The identical CDR3 is also encoded by other nucleotide sequences in the sample. This chain links TRBV30 with TRBJ1-2; D is uncertain. The V gene lost 0 bases and the J gene lost 2 bases, with 10 bases spanning the gap. Germline lookup yields CDR1 GTSNPN and CDR2 SVGIG (reference sequence). The CDR3 length is 14 residues. The CDR3 sequence is CAWSVLGRNYGYTF. DNA for the CDR3: TGTGCCTGGAGTGTACTCGGGAGAAACTATGGCTACACCTTC.

This chain links TRBV27 with TRBJ1-4; D is perhaps TRBD1 (6 bases). The CDR3 totals 16 residues. Germline CDR1 reads MNHEY; CDR2 reads SMNVEV (reference sequence). The V end was cut by 5 bases, the J end by 7 bases, with 20 bases between. As DNA, the CDR3 is TGTGCCAGCAGTCCGCTCTACAGGGCAGGGAGTGAAAAACTGTTTTTT. Residues: CASSPLYRAGSEKLFF.

In the case of this clone: A single base is all that separates this from a far larger clone, so a read error is likely. The sample holds other DNA sequences that translate to the same CDR3. The J gene is TRBJ2-7, the V gene TRBV5-4; a weak D match, TRBD1 (5 bases). Germline assignment: CDR1 SGHNT and CDR2 YYREEE (reference sequence). CDR3 length equals 14 residues. CDR3: CASSLGQWKGEQYF. CDR3 sequence (DNA): TGTGCCAGCAGTTTGGGGCAATGGAAGGGCGAGCAGTACTTC.

V and J are TRBV14 and TRBJ1-4; D remains ambiguous. The CDR3 totals 16 residues. V dropped 0 bases and J dropped 5 bases, with 13 bases sitting between them. Germline CDR1 is SGHDN and CDR2 is FVKESK. The CDR3: CASSQDGRGTNEKLFF. For the CDR3, the DNA is TGTGCCAGCAGCCAAGATGGTCGGGGAACAAATGAAAAACTGTTTTTT. The full variable domain, its missing parts supplied by reference TRBV14 and TRBJ1-4, is EAGVTQFPSHSVIEKGQTVTLRCDPISGHDNLYWYRRVMGKEIKFLLHFVKESKQDESGMPNNRFLAERTGGTYSTLKVQPAELEDSGVYFCASSQDGRGTNEKLFFGSGTQLSVL.

This clone has a handful of counts. The chain links TRBV6-1 to TRBJ2-7; 9 nucleotides agree with TRBD1. Germline V lookup: CDR1 MNHNS, CDR2 SASEGT. The trim removed 4 bases at V and 5 bases at J, leaving 6 bases unmatched. The CDR3 contains 14 residues. In DNA form, the CDR3 reads TGTGCCAGCAGTGTCGACAGGGGGACCCACGAGCAGTACTTC. Translation: CASSVDRGTHEQYF.

Points on this clone: This sequence is one base from a far larger clone and is likely a read error. The gene calls are TRBV30 and TRBJ2-1; TRBD2 matches 11 bases. V shed 1 base and J 5 bases; nucleotides not matched to a gene: 10. CDR1 is GTSNPN and CDR2 is SVGIG in the germline V gene (reference sequence). The CDR3 consists of 17 residues. This CDR3 is CAWSASPGGLADNEQFF. DNA of the CDR3: TGTGCCTGGAGTGCTTCCCCGGGGGGACTAGCGGACAATGAGCAGTTCTTC.